Below, one TCR beta chain is given with its context. This record belongs to a study of blood T cell repertoires in COVID-19. Per the authors' pipeline: Reference gene primer amplification gave nucleated cell count estimates. Only in-frame clones appear in the TCRdb table, and some are missing; sequencing was by immunoSEQ multiplex PCR. V and J calls and clone size are copied from that table; D and trimming were computed from the DNA. This table has about 240,000 clones, 75% to 90% appearing once. Donors in Cohort 3 who had recovered were those with two negative PCRs, healthcare professional clearance, or resolution of their symptoms. Sample: PBMCs or T cells enriched from blood (not recorded which). The origin of this receptor is a woman in her 30s who had recovered from COVID-19.

The CDR3 DNA is TGTGCCAGCACCCATGGCGGGGGCAGAATGAACACTGAAGCTTTCTTT. It translates to CASTHGGGRMNTEAFF. The rearrangement links TRBV6-6 to TRBJ1-1; perhaps TRBD1 as D (6 bases). V gave up 7 bases and J gave up 0 bases, with 18 bases separating them. Germline V gene data show CDR1 as MNHNY and CDR2 as SVGAGI (reference sequence). CDR3 length: 16 residues.